The sample holds many counts of the clone carrying this TCR beta chain. The V end was cut by 3 bases, the J end by 4 bases, with 13 bases between. Germline assignment: CDR1 MRHNA and CDR2 SNTAGT. The CDR3 has 15 amino acids. This entry is derived from a study of blood T cell repertoires in COVID-19. As for the study in general: PBMCs, B-cell-depleted T cells, or T cells provided the cDNA or gDNA that made up the material.

Libraries were prepared by immunoSEQ multiplex PCR; TCRdb keeps only in-frame clonotypes and omits some of them. The sample carries 250,000 to 300,000 clones, under 90% recorded once. Sequencing was done on a sample of PBMCs or T cells enriched from blood (not recorded which). This chain joins TRBV6-4 and TRBJ2-1, with D possibly matching TRBD2 (7 bases). This TCR was sampled from a man between 25 and 39 years old with acute COVID-19. The CDR3 bases are TGTGCCAGCAGTGAGGAGGGAGGGGGGTACAATGAGCAGTTCTTC. Translating it yields CASSEEGGGYNEQFF.